This T cell receptor beta chain was sequenced during a study of CD8 T cells in Susac syndrome. Germline V gives CDR1 SQVTM, CDR2 ANQGSEA. The CDR3 consists of 12 residues. V shed 6 bases, J shed 7 bases, and the junction held 5 bases outside the gene matches. A note on this clonotype: Its antigen is as yet unknown.

Matching for age and sex applied to the controls, who were healthy donors. TEMRA cells were enriched by FACS, while CD8+ and CD4+ T cells were obtained through a negative isolation that was performed magnetically. Study-level findings and limits: TCR sequencing and HLA analysis covered a relatively small number of individuals.

The RNA input was 0.5 to 1 ug, and it was reverse transcribed with random hexamers. The method of amplification for TCR beta CDR3 was immunoSEQ multiplex PCR, covering 54 Vbeta and 13 Jbeta. TCRdb passed the immunoSEQ multiplex PCR reads through MiXCR, listing each CDR3 protein once. Here the sample spans 150,000 to 200,000 distinct CDR3 sequences, more than 90% being singletons. Sample: CD4+ T cells from PBMCs. This chain uses TRBV29-1 with TRBJ1-4; 7 nucleotides align to TRBD1. The receptor's source is a human donor in good health. The CDR3 loop is CSVRQGGEKLFF. The CDR3 bases are TGCAGCGTGCGACAGGGTGGTGAAAAACTGTTTTTT.